This T cell receptor beta chain stems from a study of T cells in Graves' hyperthyroidism and ophthalmopathy. Regions amplified from RNA transcripts were the TCR beta CDR3 regions. An initial round of RT-PCR targeting the TCR CDR3 relied on the HTBI primer set. TCRdb re-called the multiplex PCR reads with MiXCR, one entry per CDR3 protein. The repertoire holds 450,000 to 600,000 distinct CDR3 sequences, less than 15% seen once, with roughly 14% in the top ten. In this sample, this clonotype turned up many times. The CDR3 loop spans 15 amino acids. V dropped 4 bases and J dropped 2 bases, with 14 bases sitting between them. CDR1 is SGHRS and CDR2 is YFSETQ in the germline V gene.

The chain recombines TRBV5-1 with TRBJ2-3, with D perhaps assigned TRBD1 or TRBD2 (5 bases each). The sample comprised blood. The TCR sequence derives from a woman in her 40s with Graves' hyperthyroidism. The CDR3 region has the DNA TGCGCCAGCAGCGCGAACCCAGGGACCACAGATACGCAGTATTTT. Protein product: CASSANPGTTDTQYF.